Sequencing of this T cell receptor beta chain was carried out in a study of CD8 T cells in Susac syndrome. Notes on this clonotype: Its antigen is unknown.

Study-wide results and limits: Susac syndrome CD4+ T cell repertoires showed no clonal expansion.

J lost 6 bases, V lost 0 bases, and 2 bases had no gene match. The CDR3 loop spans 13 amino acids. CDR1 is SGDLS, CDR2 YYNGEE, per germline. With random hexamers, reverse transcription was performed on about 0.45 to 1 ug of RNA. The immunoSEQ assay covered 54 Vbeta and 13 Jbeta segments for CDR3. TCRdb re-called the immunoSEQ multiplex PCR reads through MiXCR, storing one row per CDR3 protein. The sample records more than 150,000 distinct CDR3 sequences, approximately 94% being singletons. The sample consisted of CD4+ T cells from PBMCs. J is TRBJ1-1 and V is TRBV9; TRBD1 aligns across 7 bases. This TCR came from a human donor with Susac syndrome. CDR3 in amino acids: CASSVVQGAEAFF. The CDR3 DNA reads TGTGCCAGCAGCGTAGTCCAGGGGGCTGAAGCTTTCTTT.